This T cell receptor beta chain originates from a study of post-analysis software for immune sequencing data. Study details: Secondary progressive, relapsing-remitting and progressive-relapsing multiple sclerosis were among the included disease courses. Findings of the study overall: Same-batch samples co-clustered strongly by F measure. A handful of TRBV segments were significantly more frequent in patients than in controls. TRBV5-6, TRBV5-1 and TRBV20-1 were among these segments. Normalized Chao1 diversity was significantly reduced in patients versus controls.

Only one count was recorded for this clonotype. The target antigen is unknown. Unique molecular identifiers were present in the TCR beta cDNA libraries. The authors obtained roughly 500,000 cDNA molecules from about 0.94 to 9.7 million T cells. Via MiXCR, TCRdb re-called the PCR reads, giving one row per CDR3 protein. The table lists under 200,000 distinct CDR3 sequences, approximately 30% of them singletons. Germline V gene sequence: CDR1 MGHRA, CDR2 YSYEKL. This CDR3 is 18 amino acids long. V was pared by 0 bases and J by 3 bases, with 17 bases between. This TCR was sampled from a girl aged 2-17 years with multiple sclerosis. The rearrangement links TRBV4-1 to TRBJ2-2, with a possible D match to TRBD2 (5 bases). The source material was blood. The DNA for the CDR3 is TGCGCCAGCAGCCAAGATCTTGCCGGGATTGGGTACACCGGGGAGCTGTTTTTT. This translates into CASSQDLAGIGYTGELFF.